A single T cell receptor beta chain is shown here with its context. This sample stems from a study of blood T cell repertoires in COVID-19. Ages ranged from about 18 to 89 years, with residence in 24 US areas. Cohorts were determined from participant-reported clinical history. The table came from immunoSEQ multiplex PCR; TCRdb's copy has only in-frame clones and leaves some out. The table shows about 300,000 clones, with around 85% occurring only once. V was shortened by 2 bases and J by 5 bases, with 8 bases between the two germline ends. The CDR3 is made up of 13 amino acids. CDR1 is LGHNA and CDR2 is YNFKEQ in the germline V gene.

Sequencing was carried out using PBMCs or T cells enriched from blood (not recorded which). The gene calls are TRBV4-2 and TRBJ2-3; a weak D match, TRBD1 (6 bases). This receptor was identified in a woman aged 25 to 39 who had been exposed to COVID-19. The CDR3 region is CASSQLQGDTQYF. DNA for the CDR3: TGTGCCAGCAGCCAACTACAGGGAGATACGCAGTATTTT.